This T cell receptor (beta chain) was recovered during a study of T-cell memory formation after mild COVID-19. About the research overall: For the most part, TCR clusters were specific to one donor. General study findings and limits: Pre-infection memory already had some responding clones, implying cross-reactive memory joined.

Trimming left V 7 bases short and J 4 bases short, with 13 bases between. CDR1 is MNHEY and CDR2 is SVGAGI in the germline V gene. CDR3 length equals 13 residues. A remark on this clonotype: Antigen unknown.

5'RACE, which relied on constant-segment primers, yielded TCR alpha and TCR beta cDNA libraries carrying sample barcodes and UMIs. MiXCR was run by TCRdb on the 5' RACE reads, yielding one entry per CDR3 protein. The sample includes fewer than 400,000 distinct CDR3 sequences, 15% to 20% of them seen just once. Material: PBMCs or a T cell subset sorted from them (not recorded which). The V and J genes are TRBV6-5 and TRBJ2-5; D remains unclear. This clonotype was sampled from a man in his late teens or twenties who had mild COVID-19 (a few samples of this study predate the infection). Cell type and time point are not known. The CDR3 DNA reads TGTGCCAGCAAATGGAGTGCACGAGAGACCCAGTACTTC. Translated, it gives CASKWSARETQYF.